This TCR beta chain comes out of a study of technical replicates of blood from a few donors. Profiling relied on immunoSEQ multiplex PCR, and the TCRdb table lists in-frame clones only, not all of them. The data contain tens of thousands of clones, 90% of them seen just once; the ten biggest clones take up approximately 4.4%. CDR1 and CDR2 from the germline V gene are SQVTM and ANQGSEA. CDR3 length: 11 amino acids. V lost 7 bases and J 6 bases, leaving 12 bases between the germline ends. The sequencing sample was made of PBMCs. The chain couples TRBV29-1 to TRBJ1-1, with D perhaps TRBD1 (5 bases). The receptor comes from a human donor in good health. Some clones in this sample may be carry-over from other donors' samples. CDR3 sequence (DNA): TGCAGCGGTGGGAGGGGTCCTGAAGCTTTCTTT. It translates to CSGGRGPEAFF.